This T cell receptor beta chain originates from a study of Tregs in tolerant kidney transplant recipients. General observations from the study: Biological reproducibility was not directly addressed in this study. Activated donor B cell expansion appeared to reveal the most relevant donor-specific TCRbeta repertoire.

CDR1 is LNHDA and CDR2 is SQIVND in the germline V gene (reference sequence). The CDR3 is 15 amino acids. Germline trimming cut 8 bases from V and 0 bases from J; bases unmatched to any gene: 7. Turning to this clone: Its antigen is not known.

TCRdb's table, derived via immunoSEQ multiplex PCR, lists solely in-frame clones and lacks some. There are tens of thousands of clones in the sample; roughly 84% occur only once, and 4.5% to 5.5% lies in the top ten. The sample comprised CD4+ T cells from blood. The chain combines TRBV19 with TRBJ2-1, with TRBD2 matching 7 bases. This receptor was taken from a human donor in good health. The CDR3 is CASREDRSSYNEQFF. The DNA for the CDR3 is TGTGCCAGTCGGGAGGATCGGAGCTCCTACAATGAGCAGTTCTTC. Full variable domain (outside the CDR3, taken from reference TRBV19 and TRBJ2-1): DGGITQSPKYLFRKEGQNVTLSCEQNLNHDAMYWYRQDPGQGLRLIYYSQIVNDFQKGDIAEGYSVSREKKESFPLTVTSAQKNPTAFYLCASREDRSSYNEQFFGPGTRLTVL.